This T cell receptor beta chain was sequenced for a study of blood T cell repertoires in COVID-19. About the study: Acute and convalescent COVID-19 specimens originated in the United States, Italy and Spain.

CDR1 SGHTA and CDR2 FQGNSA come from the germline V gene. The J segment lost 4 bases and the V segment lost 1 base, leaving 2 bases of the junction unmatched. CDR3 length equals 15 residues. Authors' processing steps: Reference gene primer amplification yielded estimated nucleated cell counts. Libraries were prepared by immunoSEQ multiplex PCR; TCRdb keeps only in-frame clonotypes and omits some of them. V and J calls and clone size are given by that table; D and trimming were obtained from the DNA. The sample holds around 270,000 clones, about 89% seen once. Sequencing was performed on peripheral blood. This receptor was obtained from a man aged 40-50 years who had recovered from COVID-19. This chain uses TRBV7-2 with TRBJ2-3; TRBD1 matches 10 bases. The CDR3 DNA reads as TGTGCCAGCAGCTTAGGGGGACAGGGGTCAGATACGCAGTATTTT. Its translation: CASSLGGQGSDTQYF.